This T cell receptor (beta chain) was observed in a study of blood T cell repertoires in COVID-19. Study-wide background: COVID-19 samples, acute and convalescent, were from the United States, Italy and Spain.

The CDR3 spans 15 residues. It was within 2 weeks before study entry that exposed participants met a COVID-19 case. This clone was counted once. Authors' data handling: Amplification from reference gene primers served as the basis for estimated nucleated cell counts. Some clones are missing from TCRdb's copy, which holds only in-frame ones; the method was immunoSEQ multiplex PCR. That table gives V, J and clone size, and the DNA gave D and trimming. The data show fewer than 400,000 clones, 85% seen once. This chain links TRBV21-1 with TRBJ2-7; the tabulated D call, TRBD1, remains unverified against the DNA. TRBV21-1 is described as a pseudogene. The sequencing input was PBMCs or T cells enriched from blood (not recorded which). This TCR was recovered from a woman aged 25 to 39 who had been exposed to COVID-19. In DNA, the CDR3 is TGTGCCAGCAGCAAAGGGCAGGGGAAGAACTACGAGCAGTACTTC. It is translated as CASSKGQGKNYEQYF.